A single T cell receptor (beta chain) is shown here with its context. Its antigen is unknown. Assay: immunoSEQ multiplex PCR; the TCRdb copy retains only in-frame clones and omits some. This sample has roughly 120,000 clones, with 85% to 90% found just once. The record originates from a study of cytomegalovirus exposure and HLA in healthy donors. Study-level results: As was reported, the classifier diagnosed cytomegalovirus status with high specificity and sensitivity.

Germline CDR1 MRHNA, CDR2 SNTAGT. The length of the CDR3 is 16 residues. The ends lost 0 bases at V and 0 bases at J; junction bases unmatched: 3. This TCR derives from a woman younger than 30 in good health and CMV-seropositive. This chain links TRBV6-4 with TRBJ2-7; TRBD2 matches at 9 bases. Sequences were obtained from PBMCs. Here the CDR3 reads CASSDSPSGTSYEQYF. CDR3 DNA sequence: TGTGCCAGCAGTGACTCACCTAGCGGGACCTCCTACGAGCAGTACTTC.